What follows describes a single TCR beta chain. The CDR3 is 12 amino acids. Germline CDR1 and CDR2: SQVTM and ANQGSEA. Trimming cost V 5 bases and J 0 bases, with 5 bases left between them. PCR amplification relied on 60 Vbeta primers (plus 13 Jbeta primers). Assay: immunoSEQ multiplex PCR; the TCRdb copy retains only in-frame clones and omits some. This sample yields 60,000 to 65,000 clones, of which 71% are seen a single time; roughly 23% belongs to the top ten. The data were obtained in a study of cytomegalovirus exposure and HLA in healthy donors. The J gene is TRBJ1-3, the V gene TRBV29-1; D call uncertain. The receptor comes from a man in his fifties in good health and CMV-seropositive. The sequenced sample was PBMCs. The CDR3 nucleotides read TGCAGCGTTCTTAGCTCTGGAAACACCATATATTTT. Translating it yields CSVLSSGNTIYF.